What follows are 3 T cell receptor beta chains derived from one specimen sequenced in a study of HIV-infected children after antiretroviral therapy interruption (dated by TCRdb to between 2018 and 2020). The library was prepared using 3' RACE. These reads were obtained on an Illumina MiSeq. TCR libraries were constructed from RNA with a 3' RACE protocol that used unique molecular identifiers to correct for PCR amplification bias. The public reads were reanalyzed by TCRdb: fastp trimming at Q25, MiXCR alignment, in-frame beta chains only. Here each entry gathers all rows of one CDR3 protein and keeps the most common genes and DNA. In all, the sample holds about 89,000 distinct CDR3 sequences, and about 7.2% of those were seen once. 0.9% to 1.4% of the sample is taken by the ten largest. What the treatment or condition label conveys for this sample: PENTA 11 planned treatment interruption arm or continuous ART arm.

This material consisted of CD45RA+ CD4+ T cells from PBMCs, pooled from several time points, taken from a donor given antiretroviral therapy, either interrupted or continuous. The sample's cell subset or site label, in plain terms: naive CD4+ CD45RA+ CD45RO- T cells. The source of these receptors is a pool of human donors with HIV.

This clonotype was observed many times. The J gene is TRBJ2-1, the V gene TRBV6-5; 8 positions agree with TRBD1. Germline CDR1 reads MNHEY; CDR2 reads SVGAGI. V was clipped by 8 bases and J by 9 bases; unmatched bases: 18. The CDR3 has 16 residues. CDR3 coding DNA: TGTGCCAGCGTTCGAACAGGGGGGTCGGTGCACGGTGAGCAGTTCTTC. This codes for CASVRTGGSVHGEQFF.

This clonotype was counted at least ten times. This rearrangement joins TRBV9 to TRBJ1-5; no firm D call. The CDR3 covers 14 residues. The germline V gene has CDR1 SGDLS and CDR2 YYNGEE. Trimming removed 3 bases from V and 6 bases from J, with 13 bases in between. The CDR3 is CASSAGSFRQPQHF. CDR3 bases: TGTGCCAGCAGCGCCGGGTCATTTCGTCAGCCCCAGCATTTT.

This clonotype appeared many times. The V and J genes are TRBV6-6 and TRBJ1-4; 10 bases are a match to TRBD1. This CDR3 region has 14 residues. V lost 7 bases, J lost 6 bases, and 5 bases stayed unmatched. Germline V gene data show CDR1 as MNHNY and CDR2 as SVGAGI (reference sequence). The CDR3 sequence: CASTRTGGHEKLFF. In nucleotides, the CDR3 is TGTGCCAGCACCCGGACAGGGGGTCATGAAAAACTGTTTTTT.